This paragraph reports one T cell receptor (beta chain). What it recognizes is unknown. Data came from immunoSEQ multiplex PCR; TCRdb stores just in-frame clones and leaves some out. The sample holds roughly 1,500,000 clones, approximately 98% seen once. Germline CDR1 ENHRY, CDR2 SYGVKD. V was pared by 7 bases and J by 2 bases, with 9 bases between. This CDR3 has 13 residues. These data originate in a study of shared clonotypes between healthy human individuals. As for the study in general: Contributing individuals were a couple of females and three males aged 18 to 49. Three plates each covered CD4 naive and memory; CD8 naive two, CD8 memory one.

Donors, healthy HIV-negative adults, lacked recent acute infections or vaccinations. Study conclusions and caveats: Even with large depth, rarefaction showed that sorted-subset sequencing was incomplete.

V usage is TRBV10-3 and J usage is TRBJ2-1, with D possibly matching TRBD2 (5 bases). The source of this sequence is a man aged 25 to 40 in good health. Sequencing was performed on naive CD4+ T cells sorted from blood. Documented subset: CD45RA+ positively selected. CDR3 DNA: TGTGCCATCACGGCTAGCACCTACAATGAGCAGTTCTTC. Translated: CAITASTYNEQFF.